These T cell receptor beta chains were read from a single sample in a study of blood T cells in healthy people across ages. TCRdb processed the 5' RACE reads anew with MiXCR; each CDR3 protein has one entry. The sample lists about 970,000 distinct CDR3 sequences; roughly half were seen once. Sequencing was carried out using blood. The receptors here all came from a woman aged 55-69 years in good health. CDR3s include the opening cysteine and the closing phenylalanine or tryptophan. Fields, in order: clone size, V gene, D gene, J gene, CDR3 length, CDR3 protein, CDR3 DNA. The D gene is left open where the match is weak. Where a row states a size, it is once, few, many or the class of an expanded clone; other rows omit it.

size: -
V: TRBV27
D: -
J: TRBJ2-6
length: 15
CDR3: CASSRGGTGANVLTF
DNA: TGTGCCAGCAGTCGTGGGGGGACTGGGGCCAACGTCCTGACTTTC

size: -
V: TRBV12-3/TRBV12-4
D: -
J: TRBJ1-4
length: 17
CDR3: CASSLKGTGSKSEKLFF
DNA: TGTGCCAGCAGTTTAAAGGGGACGGGGTCTAAGAGCGAAAAACTGTTTTTT

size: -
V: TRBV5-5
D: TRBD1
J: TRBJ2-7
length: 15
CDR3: CASSPAGTGIREQYF
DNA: TGTGCCAGCAGCCCGGCCGGGACAGGGATTCGCGAGCAGTACTTC

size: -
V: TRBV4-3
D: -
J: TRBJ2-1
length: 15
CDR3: CASSQAVDGWNEQFF
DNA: TGCGCCAGCAGCCAAGCGGTCGACGGGTGGAATGAGCAGTTCTTC

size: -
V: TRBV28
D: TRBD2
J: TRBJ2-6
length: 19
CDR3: CASSYKPGLVVSGANVLTF
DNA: TGTGCCAGCAGTTACAAGCCGGGACTAGTGGTGTCTGGGGCCAACGTCCTGACTTTC

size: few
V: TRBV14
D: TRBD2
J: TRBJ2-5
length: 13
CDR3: CASSQGLMETQYF
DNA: TGTGCCAGCAGCCAGGGACTAATGGAGACCCAGTACTTC

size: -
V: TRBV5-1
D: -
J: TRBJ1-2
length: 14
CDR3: CASRQVRDNYGYTF
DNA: TGCGCTAGCCGACAGGTTCGGGATAACTATGGCTACACCTTC

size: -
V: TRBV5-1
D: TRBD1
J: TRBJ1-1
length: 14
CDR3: CASSLAQGGAEAFF
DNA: TGCGCCAGCAGCTTGGCCCAGGGGGGCGCTGAAGCTTTCTTT

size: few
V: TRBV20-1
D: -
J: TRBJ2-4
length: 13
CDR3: CSARNSDLNIQYF
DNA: TGCAGTGCTAGAAATTCGGACTTAAACATTCAGTACTTC

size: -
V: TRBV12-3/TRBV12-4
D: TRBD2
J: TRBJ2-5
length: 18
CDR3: CASSYYSGTLYVQETQYF
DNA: TGTGCCAGCAGTTACTATAGCGGGACCCTCTACGTCCAAGAGACCCAGTACTTC

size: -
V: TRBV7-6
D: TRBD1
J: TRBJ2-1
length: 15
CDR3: CASSSGQGASNEQFF
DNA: TGTGCCAGCAGCTCAGGACAGGGGGCGTCAAATGAGCAGTTCTTC

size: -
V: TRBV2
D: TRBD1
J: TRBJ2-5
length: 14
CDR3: CASSGTGGRETQYF
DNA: TGTGCCAGCAGTGGGACAGGGGGCCGAGAGACCCAGTACTTC

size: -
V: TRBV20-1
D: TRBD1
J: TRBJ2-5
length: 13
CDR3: CSASPTGKETQYF
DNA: TGCAGTGCTAGCCCGACAGGGAAAGAGACCCAGTACTTC

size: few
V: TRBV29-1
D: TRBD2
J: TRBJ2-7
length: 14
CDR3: CSVRGEVSSYEQYF
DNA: TGCAGCGTGCGGGGGGAGGTCAGCTCCTACGAGCAGTACTTC

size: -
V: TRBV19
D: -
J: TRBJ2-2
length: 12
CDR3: CASSMGQGELFF
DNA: TGTGCCAGTAGTATGGGGCAGGGGGAGCTGTTTTTT

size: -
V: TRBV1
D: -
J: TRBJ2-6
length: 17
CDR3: CTSSQGGGPIGANVLTF
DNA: TGCACCAGCAGCCAAGGGGGAGGGCCCATCGGGGCCAACGTCCTGACTTTC

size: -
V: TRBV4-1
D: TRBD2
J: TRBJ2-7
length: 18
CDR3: CASSQDPGGLAGVGEQYF
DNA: TGCGCCAGCAGCCAAGATCCGGGCGGTCTAGCGGGAGTCGGGGAGCAGTACTTC

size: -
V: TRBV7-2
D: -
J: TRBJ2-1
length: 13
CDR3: CASSAWLNNEQFF
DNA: TGTGCCAGCAGCGCTTGGCTAAACAATGAGCAGTTCTTC

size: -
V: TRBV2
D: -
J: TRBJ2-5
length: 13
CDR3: CASSERGYNEQYF
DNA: TGTGCCAGCAGCGAAAGGGGCTACAATGAGCAGTACTTC

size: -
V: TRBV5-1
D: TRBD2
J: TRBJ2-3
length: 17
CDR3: CASRVMPSGRATDTQYF
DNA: TGCGCCAGCAGAGTGATGCCTAGCGGGAGGGCAACAGATACGCAGTATTTT

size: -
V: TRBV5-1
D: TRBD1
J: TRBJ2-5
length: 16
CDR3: CASSDTPGGAIETQYF
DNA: TGCGCCAGCAGCGACACCCCAGGGGGCGCGATAGAGACCCAGTACTTC

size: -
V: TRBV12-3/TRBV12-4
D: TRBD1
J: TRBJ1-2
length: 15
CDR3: CASSLRQGKVYGYTF
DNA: TGTGCCAGCAGTTTGCGACAGGGGAAAGTCTATGGCTACACCTTC

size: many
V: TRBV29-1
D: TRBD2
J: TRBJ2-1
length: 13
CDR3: CSAAGTSYNEQFF
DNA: TGCAGCGCCGCGGGGACTAGCTACAATGAGCAGTTCTTC

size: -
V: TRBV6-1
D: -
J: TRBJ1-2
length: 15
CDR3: CASRDTSNSGYGYTF
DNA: TGTGCCAGCAGAGATACCTCTAATTCAGGCTATGGCTACACCTTC

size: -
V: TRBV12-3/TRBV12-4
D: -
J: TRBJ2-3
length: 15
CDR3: CASSLGRVTTDTQYF
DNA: TGTGCCAGCAGTTTAGGGCGGGTAACCACAGATACGCAGTATTTT

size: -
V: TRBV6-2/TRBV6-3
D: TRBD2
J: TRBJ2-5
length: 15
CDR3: CASSSLAGPWETQYF
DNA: TGTGCCAGCAGTTCCCTAGCGGGTCCGTGGGAGACCCAGTACTTC

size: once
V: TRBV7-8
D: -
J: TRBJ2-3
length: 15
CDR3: CASSLWAGQGDTQYF
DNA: TGTGCCAGCAGCTTATGGGCAGGGCAGGGAGATACGCAGTATTTT

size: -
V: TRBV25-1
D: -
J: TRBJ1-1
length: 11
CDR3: CASSERVEAFF
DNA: TGTGCCAGCAGTGAGAGGGTAGAAGCTTTCTTT

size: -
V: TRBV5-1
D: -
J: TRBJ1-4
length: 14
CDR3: CASSRSGANEKLFF
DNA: TGCGCCAGCAGCAGGTCGGGAGCTAATGAAAAACTGTTTTTT

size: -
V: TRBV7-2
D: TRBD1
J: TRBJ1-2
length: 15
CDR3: CASSYRGQGSYGYTF
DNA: TGTGCCAGCAGCTACCGGGGACAGGGGAGCTATGGCTACACCTTC

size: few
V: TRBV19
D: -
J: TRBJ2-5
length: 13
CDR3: CASNPPGKETQYF
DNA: TGTGCCAGTAACCCCCCAGGGAAAGAGACCCAGTACTTC

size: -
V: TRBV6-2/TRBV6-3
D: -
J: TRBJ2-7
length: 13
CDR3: CASKPRSSYEQYF
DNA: TGTGCCAGCAAGCCTCGAAGCTCCTACGAGCAGTACTTC

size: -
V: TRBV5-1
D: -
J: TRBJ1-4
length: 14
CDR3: CASSLASGQEKLFF
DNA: TGCGCCAGCAGCTTGGCCTCGGGACAAGAAAAACTGTTTTTT

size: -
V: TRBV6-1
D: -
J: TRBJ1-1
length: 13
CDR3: CASTGGLGTEAFF
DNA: TGTGCCAGCACTGGAGGGTTGGGCACTGAAGCTTTCTTT

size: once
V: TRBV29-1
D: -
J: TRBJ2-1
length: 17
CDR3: CSVGFREAVSSYNEQFF
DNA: TGCAGCGTTGGGTTCCGAGAAGCCGTCAGCTCCTACAATGAGCAGTTCTTC

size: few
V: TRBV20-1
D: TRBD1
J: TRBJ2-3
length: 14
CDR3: CSAPHRGGTDTQYF
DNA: TGCAGTGCACCCCACAGGGGCGGCACAGATACGCAGTATTTT

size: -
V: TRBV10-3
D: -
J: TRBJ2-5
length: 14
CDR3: CAIEFAGLQETQYF
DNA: TGTGCCATCGAGTTTGCGGGGTTGCAAGAGACCCAGTACTTC

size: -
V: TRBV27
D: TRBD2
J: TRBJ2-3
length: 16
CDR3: CASSPGGLAEADTQYF
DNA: TGTGCCAGCAGTCCCGGGGGACTAGCGGAGGCAGATACGCAGTATTTT

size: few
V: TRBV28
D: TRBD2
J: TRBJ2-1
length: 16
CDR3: CASKGTSGRAGNEQFF
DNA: TGTGCCAGCAAAGGGACTAGCGGGAGGGCGGGTAATGAGCAGTTCTTC

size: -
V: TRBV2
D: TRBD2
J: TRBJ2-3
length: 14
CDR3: CASSDGGRADTQYF
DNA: TGTGCCAGCAGTGACGGCGGGAGGGCAGATACGCAGTATTTT

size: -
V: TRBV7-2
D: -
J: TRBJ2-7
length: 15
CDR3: CASSLAPPGAYEQYF
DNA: TGTGCCAGCAGCTTAGCGCCGCCAGGGGCCTACGAGCAGTACTTC

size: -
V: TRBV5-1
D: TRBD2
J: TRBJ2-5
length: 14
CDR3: CASTISGGQETQYF
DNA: TGCGCCAGCACCATTAGCGGGGGACAAGAGACCCAGTACTTC

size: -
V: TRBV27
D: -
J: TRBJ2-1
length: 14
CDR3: CASSFRAGHHEQFF
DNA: TGTGCCAGCAGTTTCAGGGCAGGCCATCATGAGCAGTTCTTC

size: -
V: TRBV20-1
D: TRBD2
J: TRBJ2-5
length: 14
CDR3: CSASQRDLQETQYF
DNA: TGCAGTGCTTCCCAGCGGGATCTCCAAGAGACCCAGTACTTC

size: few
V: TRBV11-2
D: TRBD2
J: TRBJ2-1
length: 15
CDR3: CASRETSGRHSEQFF
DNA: TGTGCCAGCAGGGAAACTAGCGGGAGGCACAGTGAGCAGTTCTTC

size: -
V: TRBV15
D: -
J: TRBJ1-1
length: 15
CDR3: CATSRSPGGGTEAFF
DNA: TGTGCCACCAGCAGATCACCCGGGGGGGGCACTGAAGCTTTCTTT

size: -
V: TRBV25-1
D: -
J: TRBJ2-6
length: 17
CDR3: CASSDSGQGGYSSVLTF
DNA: TGTGCCAGCAGTGATTCTGGCCAGGGAGGTTATTCTAGCGTCCTGACTTTC

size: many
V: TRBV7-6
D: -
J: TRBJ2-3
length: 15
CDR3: CASSLGSQSGGTQYF
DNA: TGTGCCAGCAGCTTAGGAAGTCAGTCCGGGGGAACGCAGTATTTT

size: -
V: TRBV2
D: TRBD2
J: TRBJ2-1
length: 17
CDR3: CASSGTSGSVLVSEQFF
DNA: TGTGCCAGCTCCGGGACTAGCGGGAGTGTTTTGGTTAGTGAGCAGTTCTTC

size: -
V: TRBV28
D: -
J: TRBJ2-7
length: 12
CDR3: CASSLLDGEQYF
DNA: TGTGCCAGCAGTTTACTCGACGGCGAGCAGTACTTC